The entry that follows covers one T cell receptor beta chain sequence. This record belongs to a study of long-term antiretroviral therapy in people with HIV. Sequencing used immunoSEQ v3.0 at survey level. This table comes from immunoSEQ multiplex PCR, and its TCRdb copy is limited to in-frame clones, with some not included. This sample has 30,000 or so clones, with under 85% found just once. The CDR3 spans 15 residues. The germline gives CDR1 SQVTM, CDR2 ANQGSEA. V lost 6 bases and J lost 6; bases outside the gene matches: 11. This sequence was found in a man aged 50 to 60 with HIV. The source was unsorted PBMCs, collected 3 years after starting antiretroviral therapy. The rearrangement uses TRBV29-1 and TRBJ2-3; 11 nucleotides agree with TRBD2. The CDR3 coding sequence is TGCAGCGTCGTAGGGCTAGCGGGGGGAGGGGATACGCAGTATTTT. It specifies CSVVGLAGGGDTQYF.